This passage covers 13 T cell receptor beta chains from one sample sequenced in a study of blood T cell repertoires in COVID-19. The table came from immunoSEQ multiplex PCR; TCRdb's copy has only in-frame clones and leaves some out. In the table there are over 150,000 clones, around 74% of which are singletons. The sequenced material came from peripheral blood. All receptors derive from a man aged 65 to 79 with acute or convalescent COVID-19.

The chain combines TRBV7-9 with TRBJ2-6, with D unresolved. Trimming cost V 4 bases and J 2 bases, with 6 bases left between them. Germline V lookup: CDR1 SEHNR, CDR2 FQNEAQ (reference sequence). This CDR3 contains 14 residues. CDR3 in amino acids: CASSSQAGANVLTF. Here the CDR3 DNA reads TGTGCCAGCAGCTCCCAGGCTGGGGCCAACGTCCTGACTTTC.

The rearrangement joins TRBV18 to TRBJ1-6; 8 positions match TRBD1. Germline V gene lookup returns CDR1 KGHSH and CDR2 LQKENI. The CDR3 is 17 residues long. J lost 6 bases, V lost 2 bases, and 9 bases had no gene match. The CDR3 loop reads CASSPNPRGQGNSPLHF. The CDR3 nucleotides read TGTGCCAGCTCACCAAACCCCAGGGGGCAGGGTAATTCACCCCTCCACTTT. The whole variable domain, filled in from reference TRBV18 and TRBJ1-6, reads NAGVMQNPRHLVRRRGQEARLRCSPMKGHSHVYWYRQLPEEGLKFMVYLQKENIIDESGMPKERFSAEFPKEGPSILRIQQVVRGDSAAYFCASSPNPRGQGNSPLHFGNGTRLTVT.

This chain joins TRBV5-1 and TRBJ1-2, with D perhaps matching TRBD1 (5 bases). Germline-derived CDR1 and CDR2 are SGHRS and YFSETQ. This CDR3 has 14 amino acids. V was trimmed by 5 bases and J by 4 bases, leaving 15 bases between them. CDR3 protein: CASSSMGQIYGYTF. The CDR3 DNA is TGCGCCAGCAGTTCAATGGGGCAAATCTATGGCTACACCTTC.

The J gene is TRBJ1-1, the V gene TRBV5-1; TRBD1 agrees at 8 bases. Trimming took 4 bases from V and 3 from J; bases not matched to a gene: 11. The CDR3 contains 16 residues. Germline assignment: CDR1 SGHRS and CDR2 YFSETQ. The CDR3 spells CASSPGQGPRDTEAFF. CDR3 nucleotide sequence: TGCGCCAGCAGCCCAGGACAGGGCCCCCGGGACACTGAAGCTTTCTTT.

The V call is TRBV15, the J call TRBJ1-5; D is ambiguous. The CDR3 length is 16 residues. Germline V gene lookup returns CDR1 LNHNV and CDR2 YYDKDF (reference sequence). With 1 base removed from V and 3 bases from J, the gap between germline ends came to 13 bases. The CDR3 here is CATSRGDTFNNQPQHF. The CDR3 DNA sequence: TGTGCCACCAGCAGAGGAGACACATTTAACAATCAGCCCCAGCATTTT.

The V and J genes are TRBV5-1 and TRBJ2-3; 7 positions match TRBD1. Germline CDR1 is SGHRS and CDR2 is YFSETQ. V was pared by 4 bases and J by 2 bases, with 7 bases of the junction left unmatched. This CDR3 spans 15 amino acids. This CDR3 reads CASSMDGQDTDTQYF. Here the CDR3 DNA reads TGCGCCAGCAGCATGGACGGACAGGACACAGATACGCAGTATTTT.

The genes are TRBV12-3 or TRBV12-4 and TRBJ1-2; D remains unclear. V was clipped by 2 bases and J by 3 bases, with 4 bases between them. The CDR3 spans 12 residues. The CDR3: CASSLRDYGYTF. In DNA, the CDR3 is TGTGCCAGCAGTTTACGGGACTATGGCTACACCTTC.

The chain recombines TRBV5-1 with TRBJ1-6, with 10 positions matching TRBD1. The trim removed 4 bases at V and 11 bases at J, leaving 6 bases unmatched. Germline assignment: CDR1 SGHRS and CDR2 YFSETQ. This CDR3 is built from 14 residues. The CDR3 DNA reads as TGCGCCAGCAGCCCCGACAGGGGGCTGACACCCCTCCACTTT. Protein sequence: CASSPDRGLTPLHF.

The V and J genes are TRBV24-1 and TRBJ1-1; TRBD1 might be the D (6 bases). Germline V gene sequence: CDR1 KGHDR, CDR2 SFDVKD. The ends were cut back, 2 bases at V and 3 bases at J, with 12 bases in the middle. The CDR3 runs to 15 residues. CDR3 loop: CATSDSRAGDTEAFF. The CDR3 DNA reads TGTGCCACCAGTGATTCTCGAGCAGGGGACACTGAAGCTTTCTTT.

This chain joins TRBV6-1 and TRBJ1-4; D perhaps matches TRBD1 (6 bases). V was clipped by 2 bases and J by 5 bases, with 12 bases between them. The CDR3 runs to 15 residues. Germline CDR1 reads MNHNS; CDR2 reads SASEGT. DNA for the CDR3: TGTGCCAGCAGTGAATTTCGGGGGGCGAATGAAAAACTGTTTTTT. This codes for CASSEFRGANEKLFF.

CDR3 sequence: CASSFSGGESNEQFF. The CDR3, as DNA: TGCGCCAGCAGCTTTTCAGGGGGAGAGAGCAATGAGCAGTTCTTC. This chain connects TRBV5-1 to TRBJ2-1; 7 nucleotides match TRBD1. Germline trimming cut 2 bases from V and 6 bases from J; bases unmatched to any gene: 8. Germline V gene sequence: CDR1 SGHRS, CDR2 YFSETQ. This CDR3 comprises 15 residues.

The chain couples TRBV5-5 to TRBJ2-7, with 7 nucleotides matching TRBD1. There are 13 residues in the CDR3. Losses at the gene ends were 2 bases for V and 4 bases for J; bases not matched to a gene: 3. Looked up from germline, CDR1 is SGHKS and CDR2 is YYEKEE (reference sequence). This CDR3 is CASSFNRGYEQYF. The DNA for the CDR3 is TGTGCCAGCAGCTTTAACAGGGGTTACGAGCAGTACTTC.

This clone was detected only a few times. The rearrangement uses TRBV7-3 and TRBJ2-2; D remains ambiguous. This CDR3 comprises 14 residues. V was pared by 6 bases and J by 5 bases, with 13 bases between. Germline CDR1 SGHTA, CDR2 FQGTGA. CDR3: CASRVGGLTGELFF. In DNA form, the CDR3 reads TGTGCCAGCAGGGTAGGCGGCTTGACCGGGGAGCTGTTTTTT.